A single sample is the source of the 18 T cell receptor beta chains below, sequenced in a study of blood T cell repertoires in COVID-19. This table comes from immunoSEQ multiplex PCR, and its TCRdb copy is limited to in-frame clones, with some not included. Here the sample spans more than 120,000 clones, roughly 89% being singletons. Sequenced sample: peripheral blood. The receptors derive from a woman in her forties or fifties with active or convalescent COVID-19.

The chain combines TRBV7-2 with TRBJ2-5, with D perhaps TRBD1 (6 bases). This CDR3 is built from 16 residues. Germline CDR1 reads SGHTA; CDR2 reads FQGNSA. Deletions cut 5 bases from V and 1 base from J, with 17 bases between. DNA for the CDR3: TGTGCCAGCAGCCCTCGACAGGCCGGCTTCCAAGAGACCCAGTACTTC. Translated, it gives CASSPRQAGFQETQYF. Full variable domain (remainder filled in from reference TRBV7-2 and TRBJ2-5): GAGVSQSPSNKVTEKGKDVELRCDPISGHTALYWYRQSLGQGLEFLIYFQGNSAPDKSGLPSDRFSAERTGGSVSTLTIQRTQQEDSAVYLCASSPRQAGFQETQYFGPGTRLLVL.

The V and J genes are TRBV11-2 and TRBJ1-1; D call uncertain. Trimming took 3 bases from V and 1 from J, leaving 6 bases between them. The CDR3 has 13 amino acids. In germline, CDR1 is SGHAT, CDR2 FQNNGV. The CDR3 bases are TGTGCCAGCAGCTTTAAGCCGAACACTGAAGCTTTCTTT. Encoded protein: CASSFKPNTEAFF.

This chain uses TRBV6-1 with TRBJ1-1; D perhaps matches TRBD1 (6 bases). The V end lost 3 bases, the J end lost 4 bases, and 15 bases lay between the germline ends. The CDR3 has 15 amino acids. Germline V lookup: CDR1 MNHNS, CDR2 SASEGT. CDR3 sequence (DNA): TGTGCCAGCAGTGACCGAGGGGGTCGGGGCACTGAAGCTTTCTTT. Translated: CASSDRGGRGTEAFF.

This chain links TRBV5-1 with TRBJ1-5; tentative D call: TRBD1 (5 bases). Germline CDR1 SGHRS, CDR2 YFSETQ. The V and J ends lost 3 bases and 7 bases respectively, with 11 bases between them. The CDR3 spans 13 residues. CDR3 DNA: TGCGCCAGCAGCTCAGGGTTCGGGCAGCCCCAGCATTTT. Protein sequence: CASSSGFGQPQHF.

The genes are TRBV7-3 and TRBJ1-1, with a tentative D call TRBD1 (6 bases). Trimming stripped 4 bases from V and 2 bases from J, with 8 bases between. The CDR3 is 13 amino acids. CDR1 and CDR2 from the germline V gene are SGHTA and FQGTGA. In DNA form, the CDR3 reads TGTGCCAGCAGCTGGACAGTTAACACTGAAGCTTTCTTT. Encoded protein: CASSWTVNTEAFF.

This chain links TRBV5-1 with TRBJ1-1, with 7 bases aligning to TRBD1. Germline trimming cut 2 bases from V and 5 bases from J; bases unmatched to any gene: 9. The CDR3 loop spans 15 amino acids. Germline V gene lookup returns CDR1 SGHRS and CDR2 YFSETQ. CDR3 sequence (DNA): TGCGCCAGCAGCTTCAGAGGGGGCGCGGTAACTGAAGCTTTCTTT. Amino acids: CASSFRGGAVTEAFF.

The V call is TRBV2, the J call TRBJ1-2, with a possible D match to TRBD1 (5 bases). Deletions cut 3 bases from V and 6 bases from J, with 11 bases between. Germline V CDR1 and CDR2: SNHLY, FYNNEI. The CDR3 is 13 residues long. The CDR3 DNA reads TGTGCCAGCAGTGATCTCCCAGGGAATGGCTACACCTTC. Protein: CASSDLPGNGYTF.

V usage is TRBV18 and J usage is TRBJ1-3, with 8 nucleotides matching TRBD1. From germline, CDR1 is KGHSH and CDR2 LQKENI. Trimming at V came to 4 bases and at J to 2 bases, leaving 4 bases not matched to a gene. This CDR3 region has 15 residues. CDR3 residues: CASSLGQGPGNTIYF. As DNA, the CDR3 is TGTGCCAGCTCACTAGGACAGGGACCTGGAAACACCATATATTTT.

This clone occurred a few times. The rearrangement joins TRBV5-4 to TRBJ1-6; D gene uncertain. The germline V gene encodes CDR1 SGHNT and CDR2 YYREEE (reference sequence). Trimming took off 5 bases at V and 7 bases at J, with 16 bases between the two ends. The CDR3 is 15 amino acids. CDR3 DNA sequence: TGTGCCAGCAGGCCTGTAGACACAAAGAATTCACCCCTCCACTTT. Its protein product is CASRPVDTKNSPLHF. The variable domain in full, with the rest retrieved from reference TRBV5-4 and TRBJ1-6, is ETGVTQSPTHLIKTRGQQVTLRCSSQSGHNTVSWYQQALGQGPQFIFQYYREEENGRGNFPPRFSGLQFPNYSSELNVNALELDDSALYLCASRPVDTKNSPLHFGNGTRLTVT.

The V call is TRBV6-5, the J call TRBJ1-6, with a possible D match to TRBD1 (5 bases). The V gene lost 6 bases and the J gene lost 9 bases, with 12 bases spanning the gap. Per the germline V gene, CDR1 is MNHEY and CDR2 is SVGAGI. The CDR3 totals 13 residues. CDR3 sequence reads: CASRRGDGSPLHF. The CDR3, as DNA: TGTGCCAGCAGGCGGGGGGATGGTTCACCCCTCCACTTT.

This chain joins TRBV27 and TRBJ2-5, with D uncertain. CDR3 length: 14 amino acids. V lost 2 bases, J lost 2 bases, and 9 bases lay in between. Germline loops: CDR1 MNHEY, CDR2 SMNVEV (reference sequence). The CDR3 is CASSLNFGQETQYF. The CDR3 nucleotides are TGTGCCAGCAGTTTAAATTTCGGGCAAGAGACCCAGTACTTC.

The chain couples TRBV19 to TRBJ1-2, with TRBD1 identical over 9 bases. CDR1 and CDR2 from the germline V gene are LNHDA and SQIVND (reference sequence). The J segment lost 8 bases and the V segment lost 4 bases, leaving 11 bases of the junction unmatched. This CDR3 region has 15 residues. The CDR3 nucleotides are TGTGCCAGTAGTACTTGGACAGGGGACGAGGGCGGCTACACCTTC. The encoded protein is CASSTWTGDEGGYTF.

V and J are TRBV19 and TRBJ1-1; D might be TRBD1 (5 bases). Per the germline V gene, CDR1 is LNHDA and CDR2 is SQIVND (reference sequence). The CDR3 loop spans 11 amino acids. V lost 6 bases to trimming and J lost 8 bases, with 10 bases between them. The CDR3 protein is CASSSNREAFF. CDR3 DNA sequence: TGTGCCAGTAGCTCCAACAGGGAAGCTTTCTTT.

This rearrangement joins TRBV5-1 to TRBJ2-1; D perhaps matches TRBD2 (6 bases). The CDR3 covers 16 residues. Trimming shortened V by 0 bases and J by 6 bases, and 16 bases separated the two germline ends. CDR1 SGHRS and CDR2 YFSETQ come from the germline V gene. The CDR3 loop reads CASSLAPAGFINEQFF. The CDR3 region has the DNA TGCGCCAGCAGCTTGGCCCCCGCGGGGTTCATCAATGAGCAGTTCTTC.

V is TRBV2 and J is TRBJ1-2; D is possibly TRBD1 (6 bases). Per the germline V gene, CDR1 is SNHLY and CDR2 is FYNNEI. V dropped 6 bases and J dropped 1 base, with 15 bases sitting between them. The CDR3 is made up of 15 amino acids. The CDR3: CASRDSSMINYGYTF. The CDR3 DNA is TGTGCCAGCAGGGACAGCTCCATGATTAACTATGGCTACACCTTC. Filled out from reference TRBV2 and TRBJ1-2, the complete variable domain reads EPEVTQTPSHQVTQMGQEVILRCVPISNHLYFYWYRQILGQKVEFLVSFYNNEISEKSEIFDDQFSVERPDGSNFTLKIRSTKLEDSAMYFCASRDSSMINYGYTFGSGTRLTVV.

The V gene is TRBV6-5, the J gene TRBJ2-3, with D tentatively TRBD1 (5 bases). Germline values: CDR1 MNHEY, CDR2 SVGAGI. The CDR3 totals 13 residues. Trimming cost V 6 bases and J 2 bases, with 9 bases left between them. This CDR3 is CASRGRSTDTQYF. For the CDR3, the DNA is TGTGCCAGCAGGGGGCGGTCCACAGATACGCAGTATTTT.

V usage is TRBV3-1 (or the pseudogene TRBV3-2) and J usage is TRBJ2-2; maybe TRBD1 (6 bases). With 0 bases removed from V and 4 bases from J, the gap between germline ends came to 12 bases. The germline gives CDR1 LGHDT, CDR2 YNNKEL (reference sequence). The CDR3 extends over 16 amino acids. CDR3 region: CASSQDLGAVTGELFF. DNA of the CDR3: TGTGCCAGCAGCCAAGATTTGGGGGCTGTCACCGGGGAGCTGTTTTTT.

V is TRBV14 and J is TRBJ1-1; 11 positions agree with TRBD1. The CDR3 is made up of 17 amino acids. J gave up 11 bases and V 1 base, and 15 bases lay outside the gene matches. CDR1 and CDR2 (germline): SGHDN, FVKESK. CDR3 amino acids: CASSQGGTGGSYRSAFF. In DNA form, the CDR3 reads TGTGCCAGCAGCCAAGGGGGGACAGGGGGATCTTACCGAAGCGCTTTCTTT.